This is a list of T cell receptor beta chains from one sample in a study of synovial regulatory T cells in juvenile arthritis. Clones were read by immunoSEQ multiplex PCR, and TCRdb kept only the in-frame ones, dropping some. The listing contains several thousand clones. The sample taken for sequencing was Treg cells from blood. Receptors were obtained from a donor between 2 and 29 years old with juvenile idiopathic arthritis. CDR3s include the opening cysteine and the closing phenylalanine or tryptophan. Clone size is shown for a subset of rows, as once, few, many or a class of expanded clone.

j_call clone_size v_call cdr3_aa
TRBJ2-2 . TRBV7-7 CASSPGQIPLGGELFF
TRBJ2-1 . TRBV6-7 CASSSTPCYNEQFF
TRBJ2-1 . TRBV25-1 CASRTSGGPSYNEQFF
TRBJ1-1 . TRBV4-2 CASSQDHGGGVGPGTEAFF
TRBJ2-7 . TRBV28 CASSLSNLASEQYF
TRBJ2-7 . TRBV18 CASSLLAGSSYEQYF
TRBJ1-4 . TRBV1 CTSSQDLPSDEKLFF
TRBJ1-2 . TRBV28 CASSGGRNYGYTF
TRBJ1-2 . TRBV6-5 CASSMTGANYGYTF
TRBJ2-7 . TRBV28 CASSLYRDRVSGEQYF
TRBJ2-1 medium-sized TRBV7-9 CASGQGDEQFF
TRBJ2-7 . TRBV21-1 CASAIPTGLAYEQYF
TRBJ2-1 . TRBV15 CATSRDGTRYNEQFF
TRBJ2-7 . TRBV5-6 CASSPLGGRASYEQYF
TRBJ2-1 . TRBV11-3 CASSLSPGSGSYINEQFF
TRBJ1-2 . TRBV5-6 CASRTANYGYTF
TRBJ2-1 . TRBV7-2 CASSTGLAAYNEQFF
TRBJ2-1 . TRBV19 CASSGTTGYNEQFF
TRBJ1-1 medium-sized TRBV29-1 CSVKNPTGFGMNTEAFF
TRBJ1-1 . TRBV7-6 CASSSPGTGARGAFF